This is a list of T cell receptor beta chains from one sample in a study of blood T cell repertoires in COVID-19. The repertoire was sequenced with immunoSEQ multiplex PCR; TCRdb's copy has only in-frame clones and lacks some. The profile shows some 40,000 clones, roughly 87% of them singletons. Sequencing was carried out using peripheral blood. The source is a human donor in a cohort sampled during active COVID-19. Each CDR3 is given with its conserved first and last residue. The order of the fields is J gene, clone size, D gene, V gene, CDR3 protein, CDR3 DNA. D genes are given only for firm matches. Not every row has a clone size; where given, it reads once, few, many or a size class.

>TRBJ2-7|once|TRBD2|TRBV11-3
CASSLVSGSSYEQYF
TGTGCCAGCAGCTTAGTTAGCGGGAGCTCCTACGAGCAGTACTTC
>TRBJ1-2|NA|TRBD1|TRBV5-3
CARSPGGQPYGYTF
TGTGCCAGAAGCCCCGGGGGACAGCCCTATGGCTACACCTTC
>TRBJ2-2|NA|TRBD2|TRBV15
CATSRGGSGSSATGELFF
TGTGCCACCAGCAGAGGAGGTAGCGGGAGCTCGGCCACCGGGGAGCTGTTTTTT
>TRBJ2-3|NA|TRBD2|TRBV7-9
CASSFSLAGELDTQYF
TGTGCCAGCAGCTTCTCTTTGGCGGGAGAGCTAGATACGCAGTATTTT
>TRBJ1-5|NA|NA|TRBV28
CASSSGNQPQHF
TGTGCCAGCAGTTCAGGGAATCAGCCCCAGCATTTT
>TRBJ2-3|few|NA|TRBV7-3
CASSLTAGTDTQYF
TGTGCCAGCAGCTTAACTGCAGGGACAGATACGCAGTATTTT
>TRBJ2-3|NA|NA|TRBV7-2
CASSSRRAFSTDTQYF
TGTGCCAGCAGTTCCAGGAGGGCTTTTAGCACAGATACGCAGTATTTT
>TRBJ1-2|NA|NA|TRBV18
CASSRPGQTPNYGYTF
TGTGCCAGCTCACGACCCGGACAGACTCCCAACTATGGCTACACCTTC
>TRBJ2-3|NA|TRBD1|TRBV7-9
CASSNRGRHTQYF
TGTGCCAGCAGCAACAGGGGGAGGCATACGCAGTATTTT
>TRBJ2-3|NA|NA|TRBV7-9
CASTSGGYSTDTQYF
TGTGCCAGCACCTCTGGGGGCTACTCCACAGATACGCAGTATTTT
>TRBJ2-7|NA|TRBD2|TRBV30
CAWSVGGRGGEQYF
TGTGCCTGGAGTGTAGGCGGGAGGGGTGGGGAGCAGTACTTC
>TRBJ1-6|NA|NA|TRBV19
CASSTTNNSPLHF
TGTGCCAGTAGTACGACAAATAATTCACCCCTCCACTTT
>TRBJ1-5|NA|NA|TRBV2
CASSGGTSNQPQHF
TGTGCCAGCAGTGGAGGCACTAGCAATCAGCCCCAGCATTTT
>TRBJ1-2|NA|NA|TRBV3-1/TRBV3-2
CASSQQGIYGYTF
TGTGCCAGCAGCCAACAGGGGATCTATGGCTACACCTTC
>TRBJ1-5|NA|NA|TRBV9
CASSETGSNQPQHF
TGTGCCAGCAGCGAAACCGGGAGCAATCAGCCCCAGCATTTT
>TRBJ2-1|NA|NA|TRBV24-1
CATSDAGAFGDKQFF
TGTGCCACCAGTGATGCGGGGGCATTCGGGGACAAGCAGTTCTTC
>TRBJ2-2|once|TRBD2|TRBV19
CASSFRRGGGRQDTGELFF
TGTGCCAGTAGTTTCCGCCGGGGGGGAGGCCGTCAGGACACCGGGGAGCTGTTTTTT
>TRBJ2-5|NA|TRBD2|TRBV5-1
CASSLVPSGKDGTQYF
TGCGCCAGCAGCTTGGTGCCTAGCGGGAAGGATGGGACCCAGTACTTC
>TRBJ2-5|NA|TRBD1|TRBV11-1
CASNPGTGGLRETQYF
TGTGCCAGCAACCCCGGGACAGGGGGACTAAGGGAGACCCAGTACTTC
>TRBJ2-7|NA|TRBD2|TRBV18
CASSRSGETYEQYF
TGTGCCAGCTCACGGAGCGGGGAAACCTACGAGCAGTACTTC
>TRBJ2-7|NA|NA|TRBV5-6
CASSFGSTGYYEQYF
TGTGCCAGCAGCTTTGGGAGTACAGGGTACTACGAGCAGTACTTC
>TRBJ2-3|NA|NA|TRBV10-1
CASSFQGSDTQYF
TGCGCCAGCAGCTTTCAGGGTTCAGATACGCAGTATTTT
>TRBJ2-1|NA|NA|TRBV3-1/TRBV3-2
CASSQVNNEQFF
TGTGCCAGCAGCCAAGTTAACAATGAGCAGTTCTTC
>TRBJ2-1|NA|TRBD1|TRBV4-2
CASSRQGQKPNGQFF
TGTGCCAGCAGCCGACAGGGCCAAAAACCAAACGGGCAGTTCTTC
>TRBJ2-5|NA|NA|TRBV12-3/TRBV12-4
CASSLGLKGTQYF
TGTGCCAGCAGTCTAGGACTAAAAGGGACCCAGTACTTC
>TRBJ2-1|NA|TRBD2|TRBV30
CAWSVLDRREFGEQFF
TGTGCCTGGAGTGTACTGGATAGGCGGGAGTTTGGTGAGCAGTTCTTC
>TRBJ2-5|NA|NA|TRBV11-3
CASSSRDYQETQYF
TGTGCCAGCAGCTCCCGGGACTACCAAGAGACCCAGTACTTC
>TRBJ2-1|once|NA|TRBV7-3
CASSLGGALSYNEQFF
TGTGCCAGCAGCTTAGGAGGGGCCCTCTCCTACAATGAGCAGTTCTTC
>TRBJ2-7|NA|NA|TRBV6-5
CASSRAPRIADEQYF
TGTGCCAGCAGCCGCGCCCCTAGAATCGCGGACGAGCAGTACTTC
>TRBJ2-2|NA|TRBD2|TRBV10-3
CASLRTSGRDANTGELFF
TGTGCCAGCCTGAGGACTAGCGGGAGGGACGCGAACACCGGGGAGCTGTTTTTT
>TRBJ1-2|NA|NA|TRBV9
CASSVAAGVDLFYGYTF
TGTGCCAGCAGCGTTGCCGCGGGAGTAGATTTGTTTTATGGCTACACCTTC
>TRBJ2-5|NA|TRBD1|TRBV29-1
CSVEGRGNSETQYF
TGCAGCGTTGAAGGCAGGGGGAATTCAGAGACCCAGTACTTC
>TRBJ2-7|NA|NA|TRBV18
CASSPGNYYEQYF
TGTGCCAGCTCACCCGGGAATTACTACGAGCAGTACTTC
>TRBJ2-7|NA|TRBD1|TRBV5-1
CASRSGTGLYEQYF
TGCGCCAGCAGATCAGGGACAGGGCTCTACGAGCAGTACTTC
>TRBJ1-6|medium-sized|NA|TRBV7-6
CASSLGPASIYNSPLHF
TGTGCCAGCAGCTTGGGGCCCGCGTCGATTTATAATTCACCCCTCCACTTT
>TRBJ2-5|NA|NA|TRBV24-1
CATSDLQGESQETQYF
TGTGCCACCAGTGATTTGCAGGGTGAAAGCCAAGAGACCCAGTACTTC
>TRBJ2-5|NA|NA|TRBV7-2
CASSRGWAGQETQYF
TGTGCCAGCAGCCGGGGTTGGGCGGGTCAAGAGACCCAGTACTTC
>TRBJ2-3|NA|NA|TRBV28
CASSFEVYHSSTDTQYF
TGTGCCAGCAGTTTTGAGGTGTACCATTCTAGCACAGATACGCAGTATTTT
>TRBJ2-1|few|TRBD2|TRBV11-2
CASSSRAGDNEQFF
TGTGCCAGCAGCTCTCGAGCGGGGGACAATGAGCAGTTCTTC
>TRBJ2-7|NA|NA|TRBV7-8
CASSLYEGERSYEQYF
TGTGCCAGCAGCTTATATGAAGGGGAACGCTCCTACGAGCAGTACTTC
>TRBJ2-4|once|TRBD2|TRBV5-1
CASSLVGGGAKNIQYF
TGCGCCAGCAGCCTGGTCGGGGGAGGGGCCAAAAACATTCAGTACTTC
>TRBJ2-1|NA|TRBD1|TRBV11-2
CASSFLGTGSYNEQFF
TGTGCCAGCAGCTTTTTGGGGACAGGGTCCTACAATGAGCAGTTCTTC
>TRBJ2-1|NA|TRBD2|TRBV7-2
CASSWGAGDNEQFF
TGTGCCAGCAGCTGGGGAGCGGGAGATAATGAGCAGTTCTTC
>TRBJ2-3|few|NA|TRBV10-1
CASSESPVSSTDTQYF
TGCGCCAGCAGTGAGTCGCCGGTTTCTAGCACAGATACGCAGTATTTT
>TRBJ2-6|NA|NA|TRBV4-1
CASSQATPHTGANVLTF
TGCGCCAGCAGCCAAGCGACACCCCACACTGGGGCCAACGTCCTGACTTTC
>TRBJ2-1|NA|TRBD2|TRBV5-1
CASSLAPSGDNEQFF
TGCGCCAGCAGCTTGGCCCCTAGCGGGGACAATGAGCAGTTCTTC
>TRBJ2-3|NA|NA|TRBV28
CASKALRTGTDTQYF
TGTGCCAGCAAGGCCCTCCGGACTGGCACAGATACGCAGTATTTT
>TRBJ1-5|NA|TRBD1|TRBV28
CASSQGTGGFNQPQHF
TGTGCCAGCAGCCAGGGGACAGGAGGATTCAATCAGCCCCAGCATTTT
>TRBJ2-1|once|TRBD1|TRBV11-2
CASTSDRANEQFF
TGTGCCAGCACCTCGGACAGGGCCAATGAGCAGTTCTTC
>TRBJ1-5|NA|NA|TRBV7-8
CASSSRQPSSNQPQHF
TGTGCCAGCAGCAGCAGACAGCCCAGTAGCAATCAGCCCCAGCATTTT
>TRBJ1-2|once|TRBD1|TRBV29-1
CSVLQGVANYGYTF
TGCAGCGTCCTACAGGGGGTAGCTAACTATGGCTACACCTTC
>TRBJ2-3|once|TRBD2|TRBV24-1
CATSESSGRASDTQYF
TGTGCCACCAGTGAATCTAGCGGGAGGGCGTCAGATACGCAGTATTTT
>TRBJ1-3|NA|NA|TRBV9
CASSVVGEAGNTIYF
TGTGCCAGCAGCGTAGTCGGAGAAGCCGGAAACACCATATATTTT
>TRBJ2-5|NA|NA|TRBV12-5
CASGPRGLWYQETQYF
TGTGCTAGTGGTCCCCGGGGACTCTGGTACCAAGAGACCCAGTACTTC